This TCR beta chain was recorded in a study of cytomegalovirus exposure and HLA in healthy donors. Overall study findings and caveats: In vitro, a few CMV-associated chains proved specific for CMV antigens. Researchers counted 164 TCR beta chains as cytomegalovirus-associated.

A word on this clone: The antigen is unknown.

The data were produced by immunoSEQ multiplex PCR, yet TCRdb's version contains in-frame clones alone and is incomplete. The sample holds around 250,000 clones, 90% seen once. This receptor was identified in a woman aged 18 to 35 in good health and CMV-seronegative. The sequenced sample consisted of PBMCs.

The DNA for the CDR3 is TGTGCCTGGAGCGGCCAGGTAGATTCACCCCTCCACTTT. It yields the protein CAWSGQVDSPLHF. The chain employs TRBV30 and TRBJ1-6; D gene uncertain. Germline V CDR1 and CDR2: GTSNPN, SVGIG (reference sequence). V dropped 3 bases and J dropped 8 bases, with 11 bases sitting between them. This CDR3 spans 13 amino acids.